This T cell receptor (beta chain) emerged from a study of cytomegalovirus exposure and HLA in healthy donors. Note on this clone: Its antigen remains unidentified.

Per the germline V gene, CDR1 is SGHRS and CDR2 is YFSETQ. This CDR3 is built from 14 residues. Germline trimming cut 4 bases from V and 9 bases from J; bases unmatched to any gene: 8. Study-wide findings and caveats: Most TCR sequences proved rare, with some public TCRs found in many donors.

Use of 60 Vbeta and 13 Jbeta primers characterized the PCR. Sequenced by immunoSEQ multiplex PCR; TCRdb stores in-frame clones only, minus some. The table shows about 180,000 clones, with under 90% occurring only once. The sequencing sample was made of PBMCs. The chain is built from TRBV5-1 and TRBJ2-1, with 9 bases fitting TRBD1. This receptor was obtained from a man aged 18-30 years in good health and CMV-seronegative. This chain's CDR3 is CASSIMGQGAEQFF. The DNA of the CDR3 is TGCGCCAGCAGCATAATGGGACAGGGCGCTGAGCAGTTCTTC. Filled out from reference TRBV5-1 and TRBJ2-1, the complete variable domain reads KAGVTQTPRYLIKTRGQQVTLSCSPISGHRSVSWYQQTPGQGLQFLFEYFSETQRNKGNFPGRFSGRQFSNSRSEMNVSTLELGDSALYLCASSIMGQGAEQFFGPGTRLTVL.